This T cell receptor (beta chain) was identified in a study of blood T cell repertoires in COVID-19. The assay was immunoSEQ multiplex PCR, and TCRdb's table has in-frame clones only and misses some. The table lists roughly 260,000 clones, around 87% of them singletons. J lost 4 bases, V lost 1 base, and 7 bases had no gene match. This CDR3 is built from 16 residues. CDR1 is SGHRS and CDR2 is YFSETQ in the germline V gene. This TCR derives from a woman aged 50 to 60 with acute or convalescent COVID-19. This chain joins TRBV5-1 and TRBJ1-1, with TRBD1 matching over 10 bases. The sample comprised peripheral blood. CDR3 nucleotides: TGCGCCAGCAGCTTGCCGACAGGGGGCAGTAGCACTGAAGCTTTCTTT. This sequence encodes CASSLPTGGSSTEAFF.